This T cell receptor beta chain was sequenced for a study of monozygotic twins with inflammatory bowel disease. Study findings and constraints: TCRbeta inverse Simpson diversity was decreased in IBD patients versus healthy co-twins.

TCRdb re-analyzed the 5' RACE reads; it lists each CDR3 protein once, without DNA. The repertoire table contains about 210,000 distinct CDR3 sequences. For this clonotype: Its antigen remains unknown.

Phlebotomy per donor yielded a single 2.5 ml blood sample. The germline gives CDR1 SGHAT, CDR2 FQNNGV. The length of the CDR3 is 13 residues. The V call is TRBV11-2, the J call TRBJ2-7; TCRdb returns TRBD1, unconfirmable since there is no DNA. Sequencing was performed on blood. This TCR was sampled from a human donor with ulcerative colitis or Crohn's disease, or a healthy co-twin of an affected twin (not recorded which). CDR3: CASSLGQTYEQYF.